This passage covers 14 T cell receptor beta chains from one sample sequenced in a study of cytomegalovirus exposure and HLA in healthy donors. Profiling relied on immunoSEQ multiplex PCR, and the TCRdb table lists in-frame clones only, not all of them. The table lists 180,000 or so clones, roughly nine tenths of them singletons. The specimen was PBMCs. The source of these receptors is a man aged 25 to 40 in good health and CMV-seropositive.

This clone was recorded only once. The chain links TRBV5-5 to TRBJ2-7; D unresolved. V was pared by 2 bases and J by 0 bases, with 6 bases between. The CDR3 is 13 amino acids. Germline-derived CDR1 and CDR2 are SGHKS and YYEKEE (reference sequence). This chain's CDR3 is CASSLRSSYEQYF. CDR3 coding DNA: TGTGCCAGCAGCTTAAGAAGCTCCTACGAGCAGTACTTC.

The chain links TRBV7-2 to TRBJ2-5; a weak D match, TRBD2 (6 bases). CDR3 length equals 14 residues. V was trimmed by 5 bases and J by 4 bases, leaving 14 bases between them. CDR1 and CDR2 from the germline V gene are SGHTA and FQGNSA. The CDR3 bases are TGTGCCAGCAGCGGAGGGCGAGGTGGAGAGACCCAGTACTTC. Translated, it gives CASSGGRGGETQYF.

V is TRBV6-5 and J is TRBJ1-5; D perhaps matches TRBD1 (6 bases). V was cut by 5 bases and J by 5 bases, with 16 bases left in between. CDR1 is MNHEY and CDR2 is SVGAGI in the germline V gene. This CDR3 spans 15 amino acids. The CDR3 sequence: CASSVGRGFYQPQHF. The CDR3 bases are TGTGCCAGCAGTGTGGGCAGGGGCTTTTATCAGCCCCAGCATTTT.

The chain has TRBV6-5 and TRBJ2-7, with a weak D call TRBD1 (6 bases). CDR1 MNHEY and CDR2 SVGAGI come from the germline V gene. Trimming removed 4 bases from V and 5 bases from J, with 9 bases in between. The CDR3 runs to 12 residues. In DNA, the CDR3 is TGTGCCAGCAGTTTGGGGGCAGACGAGCAGTACTTC. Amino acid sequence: CASSLGADEQYF.

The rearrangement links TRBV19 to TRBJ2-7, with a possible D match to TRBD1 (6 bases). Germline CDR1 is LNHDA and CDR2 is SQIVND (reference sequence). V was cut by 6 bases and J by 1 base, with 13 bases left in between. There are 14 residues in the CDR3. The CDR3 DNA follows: TGTGCCAGTAGGTCACAAACAGGGTCCTACGAGCAGTACTTC. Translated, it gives CASRSQTGSYEQYF.

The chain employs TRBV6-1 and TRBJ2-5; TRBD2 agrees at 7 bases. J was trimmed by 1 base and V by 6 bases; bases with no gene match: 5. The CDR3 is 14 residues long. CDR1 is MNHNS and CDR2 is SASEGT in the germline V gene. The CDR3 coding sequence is TGTGCCAGCAGCGACAGCGGGACCCAAGAGACCCAGTACTTC. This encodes CASSDSGTQETQYF.

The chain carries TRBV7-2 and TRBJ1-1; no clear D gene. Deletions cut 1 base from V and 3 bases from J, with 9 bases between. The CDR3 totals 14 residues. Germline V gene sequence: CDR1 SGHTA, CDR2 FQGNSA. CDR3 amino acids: CASSLVGQDTEAFF. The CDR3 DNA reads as TGTGCCAGCAGCTTAGTCGGGCAGGACACTGAAGCTTTCTTT.

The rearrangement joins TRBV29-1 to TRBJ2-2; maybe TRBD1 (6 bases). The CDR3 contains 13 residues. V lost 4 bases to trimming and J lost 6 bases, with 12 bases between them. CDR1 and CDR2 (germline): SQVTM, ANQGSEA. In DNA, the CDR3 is TGCAGCGTTGTTACAGGGATCGCCGGGGAGCTGTTTTTT. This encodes CSVVTGIAGELFF.

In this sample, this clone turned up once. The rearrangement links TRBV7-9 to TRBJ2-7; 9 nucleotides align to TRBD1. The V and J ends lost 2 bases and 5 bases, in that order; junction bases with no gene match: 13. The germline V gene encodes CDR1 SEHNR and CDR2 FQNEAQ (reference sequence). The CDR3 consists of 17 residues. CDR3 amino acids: CASSLRAPGQGVNEQYF. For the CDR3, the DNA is TGTGCCAGCAGCTTACGGGCACCGGGACAGGGTGTTAACGAGCAGTACTTC.

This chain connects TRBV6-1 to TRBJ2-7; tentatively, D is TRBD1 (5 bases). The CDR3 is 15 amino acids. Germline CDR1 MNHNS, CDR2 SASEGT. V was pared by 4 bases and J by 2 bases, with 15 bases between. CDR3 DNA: TGTGCCAGCAGTGCAGTTACAGGTTCCGCCTACGAGCAGTACTTC. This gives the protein CASSAVTGSAYEQYF.

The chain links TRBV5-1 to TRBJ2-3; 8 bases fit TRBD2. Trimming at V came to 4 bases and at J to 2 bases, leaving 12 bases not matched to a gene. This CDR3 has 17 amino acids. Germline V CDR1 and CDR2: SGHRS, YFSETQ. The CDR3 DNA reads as TGCGCCAGCAGCACCCGGACTAGCAGAATCCTCACAGATACGCAGTATTTT. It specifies CASSTRTSRILTDTQYF. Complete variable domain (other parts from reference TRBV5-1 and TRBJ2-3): KAGVTQTPRYLIKTRGQQVTLSCSPISGHRSVSWYQQTPGQGLQFLFEYFSETQRNKGNFPGRFSGRQFSNSRSEMNVSTLELGDSALYLCASSTRTSRILTDTQYFGPGTRLTVL.

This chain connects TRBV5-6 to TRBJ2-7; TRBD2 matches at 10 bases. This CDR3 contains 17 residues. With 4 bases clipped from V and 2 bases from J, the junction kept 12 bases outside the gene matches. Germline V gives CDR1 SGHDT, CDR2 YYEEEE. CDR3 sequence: CASSTGGLAHLTYEQYF. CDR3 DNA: TGTGCCAGCAGCACTGGGGGACTAGCGCACCTCACCTACGAGCAGTACTTC.

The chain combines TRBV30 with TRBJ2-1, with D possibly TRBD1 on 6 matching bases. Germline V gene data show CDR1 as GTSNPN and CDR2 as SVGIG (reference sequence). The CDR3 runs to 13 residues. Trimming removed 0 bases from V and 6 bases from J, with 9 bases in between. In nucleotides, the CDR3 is TGTGCCTGGAGTGTCCAGGGGATCAATGAGCAGTTCTTC. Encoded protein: CAWSVQGINEQFF.

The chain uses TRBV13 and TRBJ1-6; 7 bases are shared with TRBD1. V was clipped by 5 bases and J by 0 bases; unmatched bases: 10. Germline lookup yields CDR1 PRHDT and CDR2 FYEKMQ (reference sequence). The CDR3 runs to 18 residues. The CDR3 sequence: CASSRRTGISSYNSPLHF. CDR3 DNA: TGTGCCAGCAGCCGTAGGACAGGAATTAGCTCCTATAATTCACCCCTCCACTTT.